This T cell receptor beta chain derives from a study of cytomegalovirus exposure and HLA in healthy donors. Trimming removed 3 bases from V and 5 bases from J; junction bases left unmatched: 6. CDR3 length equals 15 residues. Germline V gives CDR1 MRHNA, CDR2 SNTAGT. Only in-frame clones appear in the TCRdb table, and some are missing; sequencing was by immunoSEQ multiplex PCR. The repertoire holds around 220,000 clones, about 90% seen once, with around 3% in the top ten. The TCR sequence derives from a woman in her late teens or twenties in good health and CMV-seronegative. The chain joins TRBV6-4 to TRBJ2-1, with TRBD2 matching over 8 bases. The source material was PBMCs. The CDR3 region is CASSELAGGNNEQFF. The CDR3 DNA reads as TGTGCCAGCAGTGAGTTGGCGGGAGGCAACAATGAGCAGTTCTTC.